This TCR beta chain is from a study of human T cells and chemical hapten exposure. The CDR3 is 15 amino acids. Germline V gene sequence: CDR1 SEHNR, CDR2 FQNEAQ (reference sequence). V was pared by 5 bases and J by 1 base, with 7 bases of the junction left unmatched. Time point reported: pre-sensitization, week 0. Treatment noted: therapeutic diphenylcyclopropenone sensitization with weekly scalp DPC. TCRdb re-derived calls from the RACE reads in MiXCR, one entry per CDR3 protein. The repertoire holds more than 55,000 distinct CDR3 sequences, with 8% to 10% as singletons. By its share, this clonotype is medium-sized.

Here the sequenced sample was whole blood, taken in connection with sensitization to the hapten diphenylcyclopropenone (DPC). The receptor's source is a man aged 35-49 years with alopecia areata. Some clones in this sample may be carry-over from other donors' samples. The chain couples TRBV7-9 to TRBJ2-7, with 8 nucleotides matching TRBD1. Written as DNA, the CDR3 is TGTGCCAGCAGCGAGGGACAGGACCGTTCCTACGAGCAGTACTTC. Amino acid sequence: CASSEGQDRSYEQYF.